This TCR beta chain was obtained from a study of T cell repertoires in cytomegalovirus infection. At the level of the study: Indications came from public TCR beta signatures; they pointed to CMV infection and to a matching HLA type.

TCRdb re-called the reads through MiXCR, storing one row per CDR3 protein. The table has 150,000 to 200,000 distinct CDR3 sequences, under 25% seen once. V was pared by 1 base and J by 3 bases, with 3 bases of the junction left unmatched. Germline V gene data show CDR1 as GTSNPN and CDR2 as SVGIG (reference sequence). The CDR3 contains 14 residues. This TCR derives from a human donor in good health (CMV status not recorded). Some clones in this sample may be carry-over from other donors' samples. What was sequenced was PBMCs. This chain joins TRBV30 and TRBJ2-7; 10 nucleotides line up with TRBD1. CDR3 in amino acids: CAWSGGTGDYEQYF. The CDR3 nucleotides are TGTGCCTGGAGTGGAGGGACAGGGGACTACGAGCAGTACTTC.